These T cell receptor beta chains were read from a single sample in a study of beta chain features in type 1 diabetes. The method was immunoSEQ multiplex PCR; TCRdb's version includes in-frame clones alone and lacks a portion of them. The sample consists of 400,000 to 550,000 clones, approximately 10% of them appearing once. The sample comprised naive CD4+ T cells from blood. Receptor source: a woman younger than 30 in good health. Each CDR3 is given with its conserved first and last residue. D genes are given only for firm matches. Not every row has a clone size; where given, it reads once, few, many or a size class.

j_call | d_call | clone_size | v_call | cdr3_aa | cdr3_nt
TRBJ2-5 | TRBD1 | NA | TRBV6-5 | CASSYDRGGETQYF | TGTGCCAGCAGTTACGACAGGGGTGGAGAGACCCAGTACTTC
TRBJ2-7 | NA | NA | TRBV27 | CASQRGYEQYF | TGTGCCAGCCAACGAGGGTACGAGCAGTACTTC
TRBJ2-5 | NA | NA | TRBV18 | CASSLLLRETQYF | TGTGCCAGCTCCCTCCTGTTGAGAGAGACCCAGTACTTC
TRBJ2-5 | TRBD2 | NA | TRBV4-2 | CASSQFASGGNGLTQYF | TGTGCCAGCAGCCAATTCGCTAGCGGGGGGAATGGGCTGACCCAGTACTTC
TRBJ2-1 | NA | few | TRBV28 | CASSLGPYNEQFF | TGTGCCAGCAGTTTAGGGCCCTACAATGAGCAGTTCTTC
TRBJ1-6 | NA | few | TRBV29-1 | CSVASQDSYNSPLHF | TGCAGCGTTGCTTCTCAGGACTCCTATAATTCACCCCTCCACTTT
TRBJ2-1 | TRBD2 | few | TRBV11-2 | CASSVAGPTYNEQFF | TGTGCCAGCAGTGTAGCGGGCCCTACCTACAATGAGCAGTTCTTC
TRBJ1-2 | TRBD1 | few | TRBV4-3 | CASSPRTGVHGYTF | TGCGCCAGCAGCCCTCGGACAGGGGTCCATGGCTACACCTTC
TRBJ1-1 | NA | NA | TRBV19 | CASSFDGLMNTEAFF | TGTGCCAGTAGTTTTGACGGACTAATGAACACTGAAGCTTTCTTT
TRBJ2-7 | NA | NA | TRBV7-2 | CASSLALGSVPYEQYF | TGTGCCAGCAGCTTAGCGCTGGGTAGCGTCCCCTACGAGCAGTACTTC
TRBJ2-7 | TRBD2 | NA | TRBV27 | CASSTYDQTGLAGGYEQYF | TGTGCCAGCTCCACGTACGACCAAACGGGACTAGCGGGAGGGTACGAGCAGTACTTC
TRBJ2-1 | TRBD2 | NA | TRBV6-6 | CASSTTSDSYNEQFF | TGTGCCAGCAGTACGACTAGCGACTCCTACAATGAGCAGTTCTTC
TRBJ2-5 | NA | few | TRBV2 | CASSERGETQYF | TGTGCCAGCAGTGAGCGCGGAGAGACCCAGTACTTC
TRBJ2-5 | TRBD2 | few | TRBV18 | CASSPKAGGSQETQYF | TGTGCCAGCTCACCGAAAGCGGGAGGGTCCCAAGAGACCCAGTACTTC
TRBJ2-2 | NA | NA | TRBV2 | CASSRQNTGELFF | TGTGCCAGCAGCCGACAGAACACCGGGGAGCTGTTTTTT
TRBJ2-7 | NA | few | TRBV9 | CASSVVPRGPYEQYF | TGTGCCAGCAGCGTAGTCCCCAGGGGTCCCTACGAGCAGTACTTC
TRBJ2-1 | NA | NA | TRBV20-1 | CRCSDNEQFF | TGCAGATGCTCGGATAATGAGCAGTTCTTC
TRBJ2-7 | TRBD2 | NA | TRBV6-6 | CATKSGGPYYEQYF | TGTGCCACCAAGTCGGGGGGACCCTACTACGAGCAGTACTTC
TRBJ2-5 | NA | NA | TRBV11-2 | CASSLGLLQETQYF | TGTGCCAGCAGCTTAGGACTCCTCCAAGAGACCCAGTACTTC
TRBJ2-1 | TRBD2 | few | TRBV7-3 | CASSSFIPSGGKYNEQFF | TGTGCCAGCAGCTCATTTATACCTAGCGGGGGCAAATACAATGAGCAGTTCTTC
TRBJ2-1 | NA | NA | TRBV6-6 | CASSYPLDSYNEQFF | TGTGCCAGCAGTTACCCCCTCGACTCCTACAATGAGCAGTTCTTC
TRBJ2-7 | TRBD1 | few | TRBV2 | CASRRTGTGTSEQYF | TGTGCCAGCAGGAGGACCGGGACAGGGACGTCCGAGCAGTACTTC
TRBJ1-2 | TRBD1 | few | TRBV4-1 | CASSYIPGQGSGYTF | TGCGCCAGCAGCTACATCCCGGGACAGGGATCAGGCTACACCTTC
TRBJ2-1 | NA | many | TRBV30 | CAWSERATYNEQFF | TGTGCCTGGAGTGAACGGGCAACCTACAATGAGCAGTTCTTC
TRBJ1-5 | NA | few | TRBV27 | CASSLWGASQPQHF | TGTGCCAGCAGTTTATGGGGGGCAAGTCAGCCCCAGCATTTT
TRBJ2-5 | TRBD2 | few | TRBV6-5 | CASSPLLAAQETQYF | TGTGCCAGCAGCCCCCTGCTAGCGGCTCAAGAGACCCAGTACTTC
TRBJ1-2 | NA | few | TRBV7-9 | CASSLGTEFGYTF | TGTGCCAGCAGCTTAGGAACAGAATTTGGCTACACCTTC
TRBJ1-4 | NA | NA | TRBV15 | CATSRAPQTGEKLFF | TGTGCCACCAGCAGAGCCCCACAGACGGGTGAAAAACTGTTTTTT
TRBJ1-5 | NA | few | TRBV7-9 | CASSSAVGSSNQPQHF | TGTGCCAGCAGCTCCGCTGTTGGTTCCTCTAATCAGCCCCAGCATTTT
TRBJ1-4 | TRBD1 | few | TRBV7-2 | CASSYTGAMNEKLFF | TGTGCCAGCAGCTATACAGGGGCGATGAATGAAAAACTGTTTTTT
TRBJ1-6 | NA | few | TRBV9 | CASSRPSEGSPLHF | TGTGCCAGCAGCCGTCCTTCGGAGGGATCACCCCTCCACTTT
TRBJ2-1 | NA | few | TRBV5-1 | CASSYGTSGNEQFF | TGCGCCAGCAGCTACGGCACCAGTGGGAATGAGCAGTTCTTC
TRBJ2-3 | TRBD2 | NA | TRBV6-1 | CASSLGTSSTDTQYF | TGTGCCAGCAGTCTCGGGACTAGCAGCACAGATACGCAGTATTTT
TRBJ1-1 | NA | few | TRBV7-2 | CASSLYGLNTEAFF | TGTGCCAGCAGCTTATACGGATTGAACACTGAAGCTTTCTTT
TRBJ1-1 | NA | NA | TRBV27 | CASNQRGTNTEAFF | TGTGCCAGCAACCAACGGGGTACGAACACTGAAGCTTTCTTT
TRBJ2-1 | NA | few | TRBV6-5 | CASSYSIGSHNEQFF | TGTGCCAGCAGTTACTCGATAGGATCCCACAATGAGCAGTTCTTC
TRBJ2-3 | TRBD2 | NA | TRBV7-8 | CASSFAGGGTQYF | TGTGCCAGCAGCTTCGCGGGGGGTGGTACGCAGTATTTT
TRBJ1-1 | NA | few | TRBV9 | CASSGGVNTEAFF | TGTGCCAGCAGCGGGGGAGTGAACACTGAAGCTTTCTTT
TRBJ2-5 | TRBD2 | NA | TRBV25-1 | CASSELGTSGTKETQYF | TGTGCCAGCAGTGAATTAGGGACTAGCGGGACAAAAGAGACCCAGTACTTC
TRBJ2-1 | NA | NA | TRBV15 | CATSREYGIEQFF | TGTGCCACCAGCAGAGAGTACGGGATTGAGCAGTTCTTC
TRBJ2-4 | TRBD1 | NA | TRBV28 | CASTLTGARAKNIQYF | TGTGCCAGCACCCTAACAGGGGCCCGAGCCAAAAACATTCAGTACTTC
TRBJ2-7 | TRBD2 | NA | TRBV29-1 | CSVDQAGDHEQYF | TGCAGCGTTGATCAAGCGGGGGACCACGAGCAGTACTTC
TRBJ1-2 | NA | NA | TRBV7-9 | CASSSPSTGIHGYTF | TGTGCCAGCAGCTCCCCCTCTACAGGGATCCATGGCTACACCTTC
TRBJ2-2 | NA | few | TRBV7-2 | CASSLVSGFTGELFF | TGTGCCAGCAGCTTAGTATCCGGGTTCACCGGGGAGCTGTTTTTT
TRBJ1-4 | NA | few | TRBV25-1 | CASSEGPRGVGEKLFF | TGTGCCAGCAGTGAGGGTCCCCGGGGTGTGGGTGAAAAACTGTTTTTT
TRBJ1-1 | NA | few | TRBV7-2 | CASSNRDLAEAFF | TGTGCCAGCAGCAACAGGGATTTGGCTGAAGCTTTCTTT
TRBJ2-7 | NA | NA | TRBV12-5 | CASGSSGTYEQYF | TGTGCTAGTGGTTCCTCGGGGACATACGAGCAGTACTTC
TRBJ2-4 | NA | NA | TRBV9 | CASSVQSSRNIQYF | TGTGCCAGCAGCGTGCAGTCCAGCCGAAACATTCAGTACTTC
TRBJ1-2 | NA | NA | TRBV29-1 | CSVAGFEIGYTF | TGCAGCGTTGCAGGGTTTGAAATCGGCTACACCTTC
TRBJ1-1 | NA | few | TRBV7-9 | CASSSLGNTGEAFF | TGTGCCAGCAGCTCCTTGGGGAATACAGGTGAAGCTTTCTTT
TRBJ2-4 | TRBD1 | many | TRBV9 | CASSTRGLAKNIQYF | TGTGCCAGCAGCACCAGGGGGCTTGCCAAAAACATTCAGTACTTC
TRBJ2-3 | TRBD2 | NA | TRBV5-4 | CASSLVAGGRDTQYF | TGTGCCAGCAGCTTGGTAGCGGGAGGGAGAGATACGCAGTATTTT
TRBJ2-7 | TRBD2 | NA | TRBV2 | CASSTEDLAGGSSYEQYF | TGTGCCAGCAGTACGGAGGATTTAGCGGGGGGAAGCTCCTACGAGCAGTACTTC
TRBJ2-5 | NA | few | TRBV7-2 | CASSLTGRLETQYF | TGTGCCAGCAGCCTCACCGGGCGGCTTGAGACCCAGTACTTC
TRBJ1-2 | NA | NA | TRBV10-3 | CAINRQPYGYTF | TGTGCCATCAACCGACAGCCCTATGGCTACACCTTC
TRBJ2-2 | NA | NA | TRBV4-2 | CASSTRAGSHDTGELFF | TGTGCCAGCAGCACCCGGGCCGGGTCTCACGACACCGGGGAGCTGTTTTTT
TRBJ2-5 | TRBD2 | NA | TRBV4-2 | CASSQGTSGQETQYF | TGTGCCAGCAGCCAGGGGACTAGCGGGCAAGAGACCCAGTACTTC
TRBJ1-6 | TRBD1 | few | TRBV14 | CASSPGGVALSSPLHF | TGTGCCAGCAGCCCAGGGGGCGTTGCGCTTTCGTCACCCCTCCACTTT